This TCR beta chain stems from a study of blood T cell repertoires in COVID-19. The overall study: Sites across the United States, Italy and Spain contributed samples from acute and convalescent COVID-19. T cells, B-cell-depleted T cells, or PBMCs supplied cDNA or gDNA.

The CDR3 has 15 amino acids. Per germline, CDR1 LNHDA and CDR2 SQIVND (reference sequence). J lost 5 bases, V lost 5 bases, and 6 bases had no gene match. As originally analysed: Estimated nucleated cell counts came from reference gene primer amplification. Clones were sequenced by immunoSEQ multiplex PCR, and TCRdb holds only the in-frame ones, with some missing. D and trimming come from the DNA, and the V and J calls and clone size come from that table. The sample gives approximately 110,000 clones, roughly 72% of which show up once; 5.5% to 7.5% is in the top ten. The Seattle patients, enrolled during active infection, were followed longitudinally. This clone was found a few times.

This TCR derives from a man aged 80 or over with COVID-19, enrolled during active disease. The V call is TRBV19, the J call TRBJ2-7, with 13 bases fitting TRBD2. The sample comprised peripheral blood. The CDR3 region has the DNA TGTGCCAGTAGTTCACGGACTAGCGGGAGCCACGAGCAGTACTTC. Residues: CASSSRTSGSHEQYF.